This T cell receptor beta chain was found in a study of CD8 T cells in Susac syndrome. Germline CDR1 is SNHLY and CDR2 is FYNNEI. This CDR3 is 15 amino acids long. Trimming cost V 5 bases and J 2 bases; bases outside gene matches: 4. The RNA input was 0.5 to 1 ug, and it was reverse transcribed with random hexamers. One entry per CDR3 protein, called by TCRdb with MiXCR from the immunoSEQ multiplex PCR reads. The sample gives 300,000 or so distinct CDR3 sequences, 92% of which show up once; 0.065% is in the top ten. This clonotype was counted only a few times. What was sequenced was CD4+ T cells from PBMCs. The chain has TRBV2 and TRBJ2-1, with 9 bases identical to TRBD1. The clonotype comes from a human donor with multiple sclerosis. CDR3 sequence (DNA): TGTGCCAGCAGTCCGGACAGGGGTCCCTACAATGAGCAGTTCTTC. Translated: CASSPDRGPYNEQFF.